The T cell receptor (beta chain) under discussion was sequenced for a study of CD4 T cells in relation to SARS-CoV-2 and coronaviruses. Study-wide context: The negative reference was HIV-1 Nef peptide pool or peptide-free culture.

Profiling relied on immunoSEQ multiplex PCR, and the TCRdb table lists in-frame clones only, not all of them. The table records approximately 27,000 clones, roughly 71% of them present only once. Concerning this clone: No antigen is known for it.

V lost 0 bases to trimming and J lost 6 bases, with 11 bases between them. The CDR3 loop spans 15 amino acids. Germline-derived CDR1 and CDR2 are SSHAT and FNYEAQ (reference sequence). Before the COVID-19 pandemic, during about 2011-2019, CD4+ T cells were taken from unexposed donors. After around nine days of culture, CD4+ T cells were isolated. The sample comprised CD4+ T cells from PBMCs, cultured in vitro. This clonotype was sampled from a human donor in good health. V gene TRBV7-7 combines with J gene TRBJ2-2; a possible D gene is TRBD1 (6 bases). The CDR3 DNA reads TGTGCCAGCAGCTTAGCGGCGACAGGCGCCGGGGAGCTGTTTTTT. Protein sequence: CASSLAATGAGELFF.